The next 7 T cell receptor beta chains were all read from a single sample in a study of graft-versus-host responses after intestinal transplantation. Their cognate antigens are unknown. Sequencing was performed with immunoSEQ multiplex PCR; in TCRdb, only in-frame clones are kept and a portion is missing. Counted here are tens of thousands of clones, around 86% occurring once; the ten biggest clones make up about 18%. The sample consisted of unstimulated CD8+ T cells sorted from spleen or lymph node cells, taken before intestinal transplant. The receptor set was obtained from a human donor who received an intestinal transplant.

The V call is TRBV4-2, the J call TRBJ2-1; 11 positions agree with TRBD2. The CDR3 length is 16 residues. With 2 bases clipped from V and 3 bases from J, the junction kept 3 bases outside the gene matches. Per germline, CDR1 LGHNA and CDR2 YNFKEQ. CDR3 region: CASSQFTSGGYNEQFF. As DNA, the CDR3 is TGTGCCAGCAGCCAATTTACTAGCGGGGGCTACAATGAGCAGTTCTTC.

The V call is TRBV9, the J call TRBJ2-1; 9 bases match TRBD2. The CDR3 extends over 15 amino acids. Germline lookup yields CDR1 SGDLS and CDR2 YYNGEE. The junction had 2 bases not matched to a gene; V was cut back by 0 bases and J by 4 bases. CDR3 region: CASSVGGLAYNEQFF. CDR3 DNA: TGTGCCAGCAGCGTAGGGGGACTAGCTTACAATGAGCAGTTCTTC.

The V and J genes are TRBV5-8 and TRBJ2-7; 8 bases align to TRBD2. Losses at the gene ends were 2 bases for V and 2 bases for J; bases not matched to a gene: 6. Germline V gene lookup returns CDR1 SGHTS and CDR2 YDEGEE. CDR3 length: 15 amino acids. CDR3 nucleotides: TGTGCCAGCAGCTTTGGGGCTAGCGGGCCCTACGAGCAGTACTTC. Its protein is CASSFGASGPYEQYF.

The chain has TRBV5-1 and TRBJ2-5; possible D gene TRBD1, 5 bases. In germline, CDR1 is SGHRS, CDR2 YFSETQ. V shed 3 bases and J shed 2 bases, with 11 bases lying between them. The CDR3 contains 14 residues. The CDR3 is CASSSATVQETQYF. Here the CDR3 DNA reads TGCGCCAGCAGCTCTGCGACAGTTCAAGAGACCCAGTACTTC.

This clone appeared a single time. The V call is TRBV27, the J call TRBJ1-1; no reliable D call. The germline gives CDR1 MNHEY, CDR2 SMNVEV (reference sequence). The CDR3 contains 13 residues. V was pared by 3 bases and J by 1 base, with 6 bases between. The CDR3 loop is CASSLDGNTEAFF. CDR3 coding DNA: TGTGCCAGCAGTTTGGACGGGAACACTGAAGCTTTCTTT.

The chain uses TRBV5-6 and TRBJ2-3, with D possibly being TRBD2 (6 bases). The CDR3 sequence is 15 residues long. In germline, CDR1 is SGHDT, CDR2 YYEEEE. With 1 base removed from V and 2 bases from J, the gap between germline ends came to 11 bases. This chain's CDR3 is CASSLRDFFTDTQYF. CDR3 nucleotide sequence: TGTGCCAGCAGCTTGCGGGACTTCTTCACAGATACGCAGTATTTT.

The chain links TRBV10-3 to TRBJ1-2, with D uncertain. Trimming pared 8 bases from V and 0 bases from J, leaving 13 bases between. The germline V gene encodes CDR1 ENHRY and CDR2 SYGVKD. The length of the CDR3 is 14 residues. The CDR3 here is CAIGVEGANYGYTF. The CDR3 nucleotides are TGTGCCATCGGGGTGGAGGGCGCTAACTATGGCTACACCTTC.